This record looks at one T cell receptor (beta chain) sequence and its context. The data were obtained in a study of T cell responses to AZD1222 COVID-19 vaccine. Using immunoSEQ multiplex PCR, the repertoire was profiled, and TCRdb retains in-frame clones only, with some absent. The sample has 85,000 to 100,000 clones, around 90% seen once; the top ten hold over 9.5%. CDR1 and CDR2 (germline): SEHNR, FQNEAQ (reference sequence). The CDR3 length is 15 residues. V was pared by 5 bases and J by 1 base, with 7 bases of the junction left unmatched. This clonotype originated in an adult in good health. This specimen consisted of peripheral blood, obtained on day 0 of AZD1222 vaccination. J is TRBJ1-2 and V is TRBV7-9, with 7 bases identical to TRBD1. The CDR3 DNA reads TGTGCCAGCAGCGGGGGGACAGCGGTTAACTATGGCTACACCTTC. Its protein is CASSGGTAVNYGYTF.